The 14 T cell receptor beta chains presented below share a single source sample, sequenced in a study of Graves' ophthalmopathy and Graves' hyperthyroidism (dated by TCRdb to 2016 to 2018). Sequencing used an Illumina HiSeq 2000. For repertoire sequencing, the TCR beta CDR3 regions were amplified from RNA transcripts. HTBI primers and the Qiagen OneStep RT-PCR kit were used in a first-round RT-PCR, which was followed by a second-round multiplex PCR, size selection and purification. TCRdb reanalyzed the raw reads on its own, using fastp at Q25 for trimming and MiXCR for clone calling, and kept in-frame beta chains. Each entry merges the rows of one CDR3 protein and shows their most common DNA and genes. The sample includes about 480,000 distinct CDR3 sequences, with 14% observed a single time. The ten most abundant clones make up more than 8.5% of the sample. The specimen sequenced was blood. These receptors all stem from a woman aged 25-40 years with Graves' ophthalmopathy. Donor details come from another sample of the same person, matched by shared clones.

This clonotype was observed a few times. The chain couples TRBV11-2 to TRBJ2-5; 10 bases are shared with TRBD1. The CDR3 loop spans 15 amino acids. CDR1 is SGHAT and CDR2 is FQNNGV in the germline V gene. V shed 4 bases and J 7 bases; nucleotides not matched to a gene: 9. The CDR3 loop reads CASSSRQGALGTQYF. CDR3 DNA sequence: TGTGCCAGCAGCTCGCGACAGGGGGCTTTGGGGACCCAGTACTTC.

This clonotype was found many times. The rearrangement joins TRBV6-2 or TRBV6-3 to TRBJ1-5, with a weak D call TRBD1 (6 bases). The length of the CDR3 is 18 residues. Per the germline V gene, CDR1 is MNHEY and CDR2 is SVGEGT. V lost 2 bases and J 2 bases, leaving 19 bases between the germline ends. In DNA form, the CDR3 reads TGTGCCAGCAGTTACAGTAGGCGAGGGGGGCAGGGCAATCAGCCCCAGCATTTT. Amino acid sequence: CASSYSRRGGQGNQPQHF.

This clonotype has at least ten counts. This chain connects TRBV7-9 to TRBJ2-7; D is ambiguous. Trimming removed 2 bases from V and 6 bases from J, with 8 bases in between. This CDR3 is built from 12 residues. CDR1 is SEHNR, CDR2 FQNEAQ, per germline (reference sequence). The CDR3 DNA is TGTGCCAGCAGCTTATCCGAATGCGAGCAGTACTTC. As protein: CASSLSECEQYF.

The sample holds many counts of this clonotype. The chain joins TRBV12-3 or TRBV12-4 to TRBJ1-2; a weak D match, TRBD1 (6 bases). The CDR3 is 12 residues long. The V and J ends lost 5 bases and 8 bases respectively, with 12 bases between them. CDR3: CASSNQGQGYTF. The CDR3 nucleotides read TGTGCCAGCAGTAACCAGGGGCAGGGCTACACCTTC.

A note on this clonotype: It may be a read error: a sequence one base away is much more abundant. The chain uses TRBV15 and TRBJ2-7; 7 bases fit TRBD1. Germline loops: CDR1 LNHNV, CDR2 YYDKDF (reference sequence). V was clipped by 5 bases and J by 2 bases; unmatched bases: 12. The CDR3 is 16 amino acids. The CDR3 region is CATSALRDRIPYEQYF. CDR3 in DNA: TGTGCCACCAGCGCTCTCCGGGACAGAATTCCCTACGAGCAGTACTTC.

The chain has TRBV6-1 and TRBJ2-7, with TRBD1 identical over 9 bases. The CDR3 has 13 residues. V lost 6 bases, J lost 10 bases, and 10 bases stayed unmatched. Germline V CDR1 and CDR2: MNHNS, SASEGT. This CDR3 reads CASRPLDRGDQYF. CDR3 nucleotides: TGTGCCAGCAGGCCTTTGGACAGGGGCGATCAGTACTTC.

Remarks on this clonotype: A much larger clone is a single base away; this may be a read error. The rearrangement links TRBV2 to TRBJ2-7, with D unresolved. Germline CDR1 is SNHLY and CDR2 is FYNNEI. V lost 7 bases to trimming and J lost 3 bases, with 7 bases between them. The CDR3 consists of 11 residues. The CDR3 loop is CASTWDYEQYF. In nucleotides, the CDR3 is TGTGCCAGCACCTGGGACTACGAGCAGTACTTC.

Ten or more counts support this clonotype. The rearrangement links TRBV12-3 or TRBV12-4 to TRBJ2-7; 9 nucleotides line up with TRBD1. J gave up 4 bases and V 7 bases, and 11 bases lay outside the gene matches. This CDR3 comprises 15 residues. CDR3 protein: CASKFRPGTGYEQYF. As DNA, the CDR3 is TGTGCCAGCAAGTTCCGTCCGGGGACAGGGTACGAGCAGTACTTC.

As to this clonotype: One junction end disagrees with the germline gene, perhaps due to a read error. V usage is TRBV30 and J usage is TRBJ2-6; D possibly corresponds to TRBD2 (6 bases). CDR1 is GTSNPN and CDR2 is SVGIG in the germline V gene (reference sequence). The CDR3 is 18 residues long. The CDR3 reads CAWSVNRFSSAGSNVLTF. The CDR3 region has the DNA TGTGCCTGGAGTGTGAACAGGTTTTCTAGCGCCGGGTCCAACGTTCTGACTTTC.

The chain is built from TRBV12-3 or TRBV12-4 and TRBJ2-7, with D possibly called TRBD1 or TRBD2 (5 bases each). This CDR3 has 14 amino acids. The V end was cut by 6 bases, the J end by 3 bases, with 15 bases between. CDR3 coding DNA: TGTGCCAGCAGAGCCGGGGCGGAGCTCTACGAGCAGTACTTC. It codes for CASRAGAELYEQYF.

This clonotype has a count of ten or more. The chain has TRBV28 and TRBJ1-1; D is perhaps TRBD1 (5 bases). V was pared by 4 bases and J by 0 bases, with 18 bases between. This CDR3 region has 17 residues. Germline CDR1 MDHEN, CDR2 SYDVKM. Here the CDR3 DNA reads TGTGCCAGCAGTTCGGCCCCAGGGAGGCGGGTGAACACTGAAGCTTTCTTT. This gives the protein CASSSAPGRRVNTEAFF. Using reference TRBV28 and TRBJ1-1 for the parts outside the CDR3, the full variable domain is DVKVTQSSRYLVKRTGEKVFLECVQDMDHENMFWYRQDPGLGLRLIYFSYDVKMKEKGDIPEGYSVSREKKERFSLILESASTNQTSMYLCASSSAPGRRVNTEAFFGQGTRLTVV.

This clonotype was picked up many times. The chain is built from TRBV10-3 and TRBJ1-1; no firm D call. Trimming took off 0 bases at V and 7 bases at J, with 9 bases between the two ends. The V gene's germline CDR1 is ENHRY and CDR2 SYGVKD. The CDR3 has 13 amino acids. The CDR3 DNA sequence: TGTGCCATCAGTGAGTCGGTGATAGATGAAGCTTTCTTT. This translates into CAISESVIDEAFF.

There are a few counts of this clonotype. This CDR3 reads CATSTAPYSNQPQHF. The DNA for the CDR3 is TGTGCCACCAGCACTGCTCCTTATAGCAATCAGCCCCAGCATTTT. The chain combines TRBV15 with TRBJ1-5; D gene unclear. The V gene's germline CDR1 is LNHNV and CDR2 YYDKDF (reference sequence). This CDR3 contains 15 residues. V dropped 4 bases and J dropped 0 bases, with 10 bases sitting between them. Full variable domain (outside the CDR3, taken from reference TRBV15 and TRBJ1-5): DAMVIQNPRYQVTQFGKPVTLSCSQTLNHNVMYWYQQKSSQAPKLLFHYYDKDFNNEADTPDNFQSRRPNTSFCFLDIRSPGLGDTAMYLCATSTAPYSNQPQHFGDGTRLSIL.

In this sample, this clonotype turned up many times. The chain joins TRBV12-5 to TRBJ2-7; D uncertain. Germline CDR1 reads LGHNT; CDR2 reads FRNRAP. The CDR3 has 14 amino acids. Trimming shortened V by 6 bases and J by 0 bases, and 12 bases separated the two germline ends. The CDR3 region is CASGNGRNSYEQYF. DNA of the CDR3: TGTGCTAGTGGCAACGGACGGAACTCCTACGAGCAGTACTTC.